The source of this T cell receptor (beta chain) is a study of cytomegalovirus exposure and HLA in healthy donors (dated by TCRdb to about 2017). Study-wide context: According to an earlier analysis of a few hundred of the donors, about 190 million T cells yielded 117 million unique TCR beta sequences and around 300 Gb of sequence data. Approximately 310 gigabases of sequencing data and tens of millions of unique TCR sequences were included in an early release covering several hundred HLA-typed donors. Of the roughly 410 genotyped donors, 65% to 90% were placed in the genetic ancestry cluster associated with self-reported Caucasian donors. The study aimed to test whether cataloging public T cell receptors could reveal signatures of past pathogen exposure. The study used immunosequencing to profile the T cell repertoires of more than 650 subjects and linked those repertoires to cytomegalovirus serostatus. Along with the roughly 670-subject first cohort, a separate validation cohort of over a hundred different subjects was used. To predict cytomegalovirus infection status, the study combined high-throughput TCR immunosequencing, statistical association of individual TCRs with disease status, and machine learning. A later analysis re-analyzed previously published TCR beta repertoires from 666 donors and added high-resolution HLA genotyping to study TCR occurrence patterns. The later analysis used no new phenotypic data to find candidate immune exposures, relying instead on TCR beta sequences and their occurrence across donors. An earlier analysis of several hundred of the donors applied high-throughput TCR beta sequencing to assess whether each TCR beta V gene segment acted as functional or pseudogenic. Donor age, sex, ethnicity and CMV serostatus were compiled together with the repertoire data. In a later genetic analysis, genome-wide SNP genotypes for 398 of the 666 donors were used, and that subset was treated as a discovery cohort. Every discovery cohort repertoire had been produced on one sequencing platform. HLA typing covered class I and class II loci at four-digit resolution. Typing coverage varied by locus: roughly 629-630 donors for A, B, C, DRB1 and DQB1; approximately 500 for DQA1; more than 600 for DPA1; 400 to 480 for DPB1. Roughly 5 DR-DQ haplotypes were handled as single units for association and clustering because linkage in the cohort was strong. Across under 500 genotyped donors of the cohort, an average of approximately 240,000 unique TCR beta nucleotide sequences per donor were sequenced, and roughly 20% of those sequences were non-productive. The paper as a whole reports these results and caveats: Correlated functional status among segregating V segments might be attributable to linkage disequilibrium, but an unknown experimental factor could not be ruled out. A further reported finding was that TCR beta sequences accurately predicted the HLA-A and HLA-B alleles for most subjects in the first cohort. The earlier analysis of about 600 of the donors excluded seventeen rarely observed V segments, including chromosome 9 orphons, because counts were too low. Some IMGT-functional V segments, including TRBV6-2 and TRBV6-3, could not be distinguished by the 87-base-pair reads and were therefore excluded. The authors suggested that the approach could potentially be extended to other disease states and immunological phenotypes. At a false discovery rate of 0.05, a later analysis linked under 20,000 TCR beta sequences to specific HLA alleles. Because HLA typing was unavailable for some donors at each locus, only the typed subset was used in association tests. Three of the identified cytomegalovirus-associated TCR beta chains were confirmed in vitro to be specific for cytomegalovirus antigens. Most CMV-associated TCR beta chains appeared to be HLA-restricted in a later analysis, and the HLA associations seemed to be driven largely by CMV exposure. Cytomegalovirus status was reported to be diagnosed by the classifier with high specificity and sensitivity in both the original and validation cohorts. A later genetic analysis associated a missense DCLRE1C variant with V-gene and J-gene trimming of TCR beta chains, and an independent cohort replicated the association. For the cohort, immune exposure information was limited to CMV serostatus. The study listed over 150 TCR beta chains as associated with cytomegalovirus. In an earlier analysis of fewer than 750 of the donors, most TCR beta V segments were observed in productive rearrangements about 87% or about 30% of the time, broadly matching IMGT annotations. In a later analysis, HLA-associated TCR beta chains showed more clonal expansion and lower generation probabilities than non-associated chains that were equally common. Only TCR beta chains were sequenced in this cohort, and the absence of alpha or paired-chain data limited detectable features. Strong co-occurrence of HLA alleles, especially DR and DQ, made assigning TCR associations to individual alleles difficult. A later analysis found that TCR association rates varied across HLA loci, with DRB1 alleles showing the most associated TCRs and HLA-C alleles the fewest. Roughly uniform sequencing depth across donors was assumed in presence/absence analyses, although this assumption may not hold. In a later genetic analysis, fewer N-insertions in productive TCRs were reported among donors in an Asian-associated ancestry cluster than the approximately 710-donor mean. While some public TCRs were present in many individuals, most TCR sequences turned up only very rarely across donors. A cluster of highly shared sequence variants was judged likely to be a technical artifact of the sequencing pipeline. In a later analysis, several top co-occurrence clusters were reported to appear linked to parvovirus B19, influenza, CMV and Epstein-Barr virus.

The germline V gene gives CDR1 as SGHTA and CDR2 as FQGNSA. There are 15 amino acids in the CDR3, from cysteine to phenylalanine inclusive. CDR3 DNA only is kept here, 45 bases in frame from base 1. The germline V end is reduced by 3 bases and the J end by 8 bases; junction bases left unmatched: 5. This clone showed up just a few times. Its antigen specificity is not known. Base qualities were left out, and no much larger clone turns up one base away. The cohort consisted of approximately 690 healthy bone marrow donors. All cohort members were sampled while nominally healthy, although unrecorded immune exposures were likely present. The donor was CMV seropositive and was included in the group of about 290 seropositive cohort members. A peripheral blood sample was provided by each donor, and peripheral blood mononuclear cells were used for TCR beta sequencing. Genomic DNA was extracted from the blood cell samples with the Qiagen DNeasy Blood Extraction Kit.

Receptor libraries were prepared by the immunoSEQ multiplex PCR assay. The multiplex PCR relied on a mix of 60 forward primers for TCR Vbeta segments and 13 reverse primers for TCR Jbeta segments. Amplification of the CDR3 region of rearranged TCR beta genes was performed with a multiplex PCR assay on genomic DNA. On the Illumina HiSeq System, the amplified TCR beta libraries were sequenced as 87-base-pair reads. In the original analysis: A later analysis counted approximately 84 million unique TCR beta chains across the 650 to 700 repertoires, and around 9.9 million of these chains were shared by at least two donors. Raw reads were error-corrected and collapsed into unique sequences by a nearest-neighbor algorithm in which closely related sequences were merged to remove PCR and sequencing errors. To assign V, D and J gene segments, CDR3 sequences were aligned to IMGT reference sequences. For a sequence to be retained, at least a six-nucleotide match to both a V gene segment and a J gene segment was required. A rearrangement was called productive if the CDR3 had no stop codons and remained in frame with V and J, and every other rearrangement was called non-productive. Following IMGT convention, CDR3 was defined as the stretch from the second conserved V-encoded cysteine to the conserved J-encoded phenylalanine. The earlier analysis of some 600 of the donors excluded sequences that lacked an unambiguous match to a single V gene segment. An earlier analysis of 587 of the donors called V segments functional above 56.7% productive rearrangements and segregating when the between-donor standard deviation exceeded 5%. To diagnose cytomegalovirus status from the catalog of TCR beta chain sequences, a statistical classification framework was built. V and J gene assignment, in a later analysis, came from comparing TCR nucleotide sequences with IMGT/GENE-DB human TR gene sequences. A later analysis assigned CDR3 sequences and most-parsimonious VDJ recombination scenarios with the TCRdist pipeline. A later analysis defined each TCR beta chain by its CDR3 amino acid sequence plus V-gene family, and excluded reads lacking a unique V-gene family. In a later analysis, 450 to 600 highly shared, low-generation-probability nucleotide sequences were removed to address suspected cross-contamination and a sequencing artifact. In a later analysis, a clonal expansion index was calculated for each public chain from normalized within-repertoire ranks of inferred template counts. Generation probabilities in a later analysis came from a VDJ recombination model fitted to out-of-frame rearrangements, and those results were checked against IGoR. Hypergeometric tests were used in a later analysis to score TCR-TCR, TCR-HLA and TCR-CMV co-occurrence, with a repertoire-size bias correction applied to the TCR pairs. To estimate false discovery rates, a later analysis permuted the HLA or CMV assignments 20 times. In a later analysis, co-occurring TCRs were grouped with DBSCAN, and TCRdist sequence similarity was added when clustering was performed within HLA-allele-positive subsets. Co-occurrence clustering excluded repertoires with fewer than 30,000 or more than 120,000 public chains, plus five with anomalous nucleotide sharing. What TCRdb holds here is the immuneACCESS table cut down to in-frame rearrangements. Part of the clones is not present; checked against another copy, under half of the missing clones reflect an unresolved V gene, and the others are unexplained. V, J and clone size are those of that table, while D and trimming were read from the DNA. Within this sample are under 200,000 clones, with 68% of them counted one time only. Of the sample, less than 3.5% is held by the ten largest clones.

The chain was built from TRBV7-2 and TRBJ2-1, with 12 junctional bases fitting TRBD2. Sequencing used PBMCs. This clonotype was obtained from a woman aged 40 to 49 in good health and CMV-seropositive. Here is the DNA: TGTGCCAGCAGCTTGAGACTAGCGGGAGTTTATGAGCAGTTCTTC. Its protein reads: CASSLRLAGVYEQFF.